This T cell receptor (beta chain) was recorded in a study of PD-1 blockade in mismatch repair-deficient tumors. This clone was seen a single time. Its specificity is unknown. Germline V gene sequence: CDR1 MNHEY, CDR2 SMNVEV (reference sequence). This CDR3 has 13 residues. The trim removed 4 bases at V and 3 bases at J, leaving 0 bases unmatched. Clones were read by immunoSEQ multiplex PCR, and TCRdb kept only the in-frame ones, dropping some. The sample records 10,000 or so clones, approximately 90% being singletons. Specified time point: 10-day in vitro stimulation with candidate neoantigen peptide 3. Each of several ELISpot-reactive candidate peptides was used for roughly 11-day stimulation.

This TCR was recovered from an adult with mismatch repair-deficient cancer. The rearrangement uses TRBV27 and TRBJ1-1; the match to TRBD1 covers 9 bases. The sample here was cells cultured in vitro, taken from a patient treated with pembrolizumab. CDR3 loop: CASSWTGDTEAFF. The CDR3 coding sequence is TGTGCCAGCAGTTGGACAGGGGACACTGAAGCTTTCTTT.